A single sample is the source of the 17 T cell receptor beta chains below, sequenced in a study of response to subunit inactivated influenza vaccine. TCRdb processed the RT-PCR reads anew with MiXCR; each CDR3 protein has one entry. The sample records hundreds of thousands of distinct CDR3 sequences, 12% to 15% being singletons. The sample consisted of PBMCs from blood, taken around 14 days before vaccination. Receptors originate from a man between 45 and 60 years old who received an inactivated influenza vaccine.

The chain is built from TRBV12-3 or TRBV12-4 and TRBJ2-3, with 8 positions matching TRBD2. Trimming took 7 bases from V and 7 from J; bases not matched to a gene: 10. This CDR3 is built from 14 residues. The CDR3: CASTPAGDKNTQYF. CDR3 bases: TGTGCCAGCACCCCAGCGGGAGATAAAAATACGCAGTATTTT.

This rearrangement joins TRBV7-2 to TRBJ2-3; TRBD2 aligns across 13 bases. In germline, CDR1 is SGHTA, CDR2 FQGNSA. CDR3 length: 15 residues. V dropped 7 bases and J dropped 5; count of bases not matched to a gene: 6. CDR3: CASTGLAGVGDTQYF. The CDR3 DNA reads as TGTGCCAGCACCGGACTAGCGGGAGTTGGAGATACGCAGTATTTT.

This clonotype was observed at least ten times. The rearrangement uses TRBV7-8 and TRBJ2-5, with a weak D call TRBD2 (7 bases). V was clipped by 3 bases and J by 5 bases, with 16 bases between them. The germline V gene encodes CDR1 SGHVS and CDR2 FQNEAQ. This CDR3 contains 15 residues. The CDR3 sequence is CASSFRRGGAETQYF. The CDR3, as DNA: TGTGCCAGCAGCTTCAGAAGGGGGGGCGCGGAGACCCAGTACTTC.

This clonotype was seen ten or more times. The chain has TRBV6-1 and TRBJ1-2; D unclear. The CDR3 has 14 residues. Trimming cost V 7 bases and J 1 base, with 13 bases left between them. Germline V gene data show CDR1 as MNHNS and CDR2 as SASEGT. The CDR3 DNA is TGTGCCAGCATTCCCGCTGGGCTTAACTATGGCTACACCTTC. Translated, it gives CASIPAGLNYGYTF.

This clonotype has a handful of counts. CDR3 amino acids: CASSLSGSLGSYEQYF. CDR3 coding DNA: TGTGCCAGCAGTTTGTCTGGTAGCTTAGGCTCCTACGAGCAGTACTTC. The rearrangement uses TRBV28 and TRBJ2-7; no clear D. The CDR3 totals 16 residues. In germline, CDR1 is MDHEN, CDR2 SYDVKM. V was clipped by 3 bases and J by 0 bases, with 15 bases between them.

This clonotype occurred a few times. The chain has TRBV7-2 and TRBJ2-5, with TRBD2 matching 8 bases. CDR3 length equals 15 residues. Germline V lookup: CDR1 SGHTA, CDR2 FQGNSA. V gave up 3 bases and J gave up 2 bases; unmatched junction bases: 5. CDR3 residues: CASSFIAGWQETQYF. The DNA for the CDR3 is TGTGCCAGCAGCTTCATAGCGGGGTGGCAAGAGACCCAGTACTTC.

This clonotype was counted between two and nine times. The V call is TRBV4-3, the J call TRBJ1-1, with 7 bases matching TRBD1. Germline lookup yields CDR1 LGHNA and CDR2 YSLEER. V gave up 3 bases and J gave up 8 bases; unmatched junction bases: 9. The CDR3 contains 14 residues. CDR3 amino acids: CASSHTTGSQEAFF. The CDR3 DNA reads TGCGCCAGCAGCCACACGACAGGGTCCCAGGAAGCTTTCTTT.

The chain carries TRBV25-1 and TRBJ1-2; no definite D call. CDR1 MGHDK and CDR2 SYGVNS come from the germline V gene. V lost 6 bases and J lost 8, with 10 bases in between. There are 11 residues in the CDR3. CDR3 amino acids: CASREGGGYTF. The CDR3 region has the DNA TGTGCCAGCAGGGAGGGTGGGGGCTACACCTTC.

This clonotype has a handful of counts. V usage is TRBV20-1 and J usage is TRBJ2-5; 8 positions agree with TRBD2. The germline V gene has CDR1 DFQATT and CDR2 SNEGSKA (reference sequence). This CDR3 is 13 amino acids long. V lost 7 bases and J lost 1; bases outside the gene matches: 5. CDR3 DNA sequence: TGCAGTGTTACGCGGGGGGCCCAAGAGACCCAGTACTTC. It encodes CSVTRGAQETQYF.

The rearrangement links TRBV6-6 to TRBJ1-4, with D unresolved. This CDR3 is 13 amino acids long. Trimming left V 8 bases short and J 3 bases short, with 10 bases between. Germline lookup yields CDR1 MNHNY and CDR2 SVGAGI (reference sequence). CDR3 region: CASGREANEKLFF. The CDR3 DNA reads as TGTGCCAGCGGGAGAGAGGCTAATGAAAAACTGTTTTTT.

There are a few counts of this clonotype. The chain joins TRBV13 to TRBJ1-2; tentatively, D is TRBD1 (5 bases). V lost 0 bases and J lost 5, with 16 bases in between. Germline V CDR1 and CDR2: PRHDT, FYEKMQ (reference sequence). This CDR3 spans 16 amino acids. In DNA form, the CDR3 reads TGTGCCAGCAGCTTAGGCCCGGGGCAGGACCTTTATGGCTACACCTTC. It yields the protein CASSLGPGQDLYGYTF.

This clonotype was seen a single time. The CDR3 sequence: CAGLAGGLDEQYF. CDR3 DNA: TGTGCCGGCTTAGCGGGAGGCTTGGACGAGCAGTACTTC. The V call is TRBV7-9, the J call TRBJ2-7; TRBD2 matches at 10 bases. CDR1 and CDR2 (germline): SEHNR, FQNEAQ (reference sequence). After removal of 11 bases from V and 5 bases from J, the junction contained 9 bases not matched to a gene. The CDR3 has 13 amino acids.

Many counts were recorded for this clonotype. The V call is TRBV11-2, the J call TRBJ2-7; 7 nucleotides line up with TRBD1. The CDR3 sequence is 13 residues long. Germline trimming cut 6 bases from V and 2 bases from J; bases unmatched to any gene: 4. Germline-derived CDR1 and CDR2 are SGHAT and FQNNGV. The CDR3 DNA follows: TGTGCCAGCAGTCGGGACAGCGCCTACGAGCAGTACTTC. This encodes CASSRDSAYEQYF.

This clonotype came up many times. The rearrangement joins TRBV18 to TRBJ2-1, with 10 bases lining up with TRBD1. The CDR3 length is 16 residues. Germline assignment: CDR1 KGHSH and CDR2 LQKENI. After removal of 2 bases from V and 7 bases from J, the junction contained 8 bases not matched to a gene. DNA for the CDR3: TGTGCCAGCTCACCAAGCCTTGGACAGGGGGGAAATGAGCAGTTCTTC. Encoded protein: CASSPSLGQGGNEQFF.

This chain links TRBV29-1 with TRBJ2-7, with D tentatively TRBD1 or TRBD2 (5 bases each). Trimming stripped 4 bases from V and 4 bases from J, with 17 bases between. This CDR3 comprises 14 residues. Germline V gives CDR1 SQVTM, CDR2 ANQGSEA. The CDR3 bases are TGCAGCGTTGTTCTCCCCAGGGAGAAATACGAGCAGTACTTC. Amino acid sequence: CSVVLPREKYEQYF.

This clonotype was seen a few times. At one end the junction does not follow the germline gene, possibly because of a read error. The rearrangement uses TRBV4-2 and TRBJ2-2; 13 bases align to TRBD2. This CDR3 has 17 residues. Germline CDR1 reads LGHNA; CDR2 reads YNFKEQ. As DNA, the CDR3 is TGTGCCAGCAGCCCGCTACTAGCGGGGGGGCAAACCGGTGAGCTGTTTTTT. Translation: CASSPLLAGGQTGELFF.

V gene TRBV9 combines with J gene TRBJ2-1, with D possibly matching TRBD2 (5 bases). This CDR3 is built from 15 residues. Deletions cut 0 bases from V and 4 bases from J, with 11 bases between. Germline CDR1 reads SGDLS; CDR2 reads YYNGEE. CDR3 sequence (DNA): TGTGCCAGCAGCGTAGACAGCGGAGAATACAATGAGCAGTTCTTC. This gives the protein CASSVDSGEYNEQFF.